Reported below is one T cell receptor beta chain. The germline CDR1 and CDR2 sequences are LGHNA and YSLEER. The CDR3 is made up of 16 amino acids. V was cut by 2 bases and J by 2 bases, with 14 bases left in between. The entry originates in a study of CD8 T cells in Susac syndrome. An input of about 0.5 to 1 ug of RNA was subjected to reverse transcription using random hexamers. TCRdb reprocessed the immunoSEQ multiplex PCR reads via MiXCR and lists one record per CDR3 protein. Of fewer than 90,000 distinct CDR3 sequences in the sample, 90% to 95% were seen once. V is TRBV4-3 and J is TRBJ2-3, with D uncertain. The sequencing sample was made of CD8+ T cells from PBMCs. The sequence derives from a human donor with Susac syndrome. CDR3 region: CASSQTMGLDTDTQYF. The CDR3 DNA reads TGCGCCAGCAGCCAAACCATGGGTCTAGACACAGATACGCAGTATTTT.